A single sample gave rise to the 4 T cell receptor beta chains below, sequenced in a study of blood T cell repertoires in COVID-19. Some clones are missing from TCRdb's copy, which holds only in-frame ones; the method was immunoSEQ multiplex PCR. Of about 300,000 clones in the sample, roughly 90% were seen once. Sequenced material: peripheral blood. The receptors stem from a woman in her twenties or thirties with COVID-19, enrolled during active disease.

This chain uses TRBV10-3 with TRBJ1-1; D remains unclear. V was trimmed by 10 bases and J by 6 bases, leaving 15 bases between them. Germline V lookup: CDR1 ENHRY, CDR2 SYGVKD. The CDR3 sequence is 12 residues long. CDR3 amino acids: CATGKKEAEAFF. The CDR3 bases are TGTGCCACCGGCAAAAAGGAGGCTGAAGCTTTCTTT.

The J gene is TRBJ2-7, the V gene TRBV29-1, with 14 bases identical to TRBD2. The CDR3 contains 14 residues. Trimming cost V 4 bases and J 3 bases; bases outside gene matches: 2. Germline V CDR1 and CDR2: SQVTM, ANQGSEA. The CDR3 DNA reads TGCAGCGTTGTGGGACTAGCGGGAGTCTACGAGCAGTACTTC. It yields the protein CSVVGLAGVYEQYF.

This chain uses TRBV5-6 with TRBJ2-3; 12 bases fit TRBD2. Per germline, CDR1 SGHDT and CDR2 YYEEEE. With V trimmed by 1 base and J by 3 bases, 0 bases remained unmatched. This CDR3 is 15 amino acids long. CDR3 sequence: CASSLTSGRTDTQYF. The CDR3 nucleotides are TGTGCCAGCAGCTTGACTAGCGGGAGGACAGATACGCAGTATTTT.

This chain uses TRBV4-3 with TRBJ2-2, with 12 bases that match TRBD2. The CDR3 length is 17 residues. The trim removed 0 bases at V and 5 bases at J, leaving 4 bases unmatched. Looked up from germline, CDR1 is LGHNA and CDR2 is YSLEER. The DNA of the CDR3 is TGCGCCAGCAGCCAAGAATCAGGACTAGCGGGAACCGGGGAGCTGTTTTTT. Its protein is CASSQESGLAGTGELFF.